The T cell receptor beta chain under discussion was sequenced for a study of response to subunit inactivated influenza vaccine (dated by TCRdb to 2017 to 2018). A note on the overall study: The study used deep quantitative T cell receptor repertoire profiling to track responses to a trivalent subunit inactivated influenza vaccine.

Comments on this clonotype: Its antigen specificity is not known. The sample holds no much larger clone one base away, and base qualities are not on file.

Library creation used RT-PCR. Sequencing relied on an Illumina HiSeq 2500. TCRdb cleaned the public reads at Q25 with fastp, built clones with MiXCR and kept in-frame beta chains. Each CDR3 protein gets just one entry, which takes the most common genes and DNA from the rows behind it. The sample table lists around 530,000 distinct CDR3 sequences, 15% to 20% of them with a count of one. Over 2.5% of the sample is taken by the ten largest. What the study reported, not specific to this receptor: The authors suggested that each seasonal influenza vaccination may recruit only a limited number of new T cells.

Reading from cysteine to phenylalanine, the CDR3 counts 14 amino acids. The DNA shown is the 42-base CDR3, in frame from base 1. V is cut by 4 bases and J by 8 bases, and the space between the germline ends is 17 bases. For CDR1 and CDR2, the germline V gene (reference sequence) lists LGHDT and YNNKEL. The TCR sequence derives from a man aged 50 to 75 who received an inactivated influenza vaccine. Donor details come from another sample of the same person, matched by shared clones. The sequencing here drew on CD4+ T cells sorted from PBMCs, taken about 24 months after vaccination. The chain uses TRBV3-1 and TRBJ1-2; 5 matching bases give a weak D call of TRBD1. The DNA is as follows: TGTGCCAGCAGCCCCCGGGGCGGAGGGAGCGGCTACACCTTC. Its protein is CASSPRGGGSGYTF.